These T cell receptor beta chains were read from a single sample in a study of OX40 agonist ivuxolimab in advanced cancers. Method: immunoSEQ multiplex PCR; TCRdb's copy keeps in-frame clones and lacks some. The repertoire holds about 68,000 clones, with around 85% as singletons. Sequenced here: CD4+ or CD8+ T cells sorted from blood, sampled in a trial of the OX40 agonist ivuxolimab. These receptors were collected from an adult with an advanced solid tumor such as melanoma, head and neck, liver or kidney cancer. Both conserved end residues are part of each CDR3.

CDR3 protein	CDR3 length	V gene	J gene
CASGPGRINEKLFF	14	TRBV19	TRBJ1-4
CASSQGLLVGQGDGYTF	17	TRBV4-2	TRBJ1-2
CAISGTGGRDTEAFF	15	TRBV6-5	TRBJ1-1
CASAPLQAYEQYF	13	TRBV27	TRBJ2-7
CASSFGQSEAFF	12	TRBV5-5	TRBJ1-1
CASSQKTGYGYTF	13	TRBV4-3	TRBJ1-2
CASSLHRATDTQYF	14	TRBV7-7	TRBJ2-3
CASSPDRDNEQFF	13	TRBV7-3	TRBJ2-1
CASSLGLAGRTYEQYF	16	TRBV4-3	TRBJ2-7
CASSVGGAAGYEQYF	15	TRBV9	TRBJ2-7
CASSPRGGRGNQPQHF	16	TRBV19	TRBJ1-5
CASSRRSLTGGVGTEAFF	18	TRBV18	TRBJ1-1
CASSIGGGYTF	11	TRBV19	TRBJ1-2
CASSSPTGRGEKLFF	15	TRBV27	TRBJ1-4
CAIRGTSGASESDTQYF	17	TRBV10-3	TRBJ2-3
CASSTRTGADGELFF	15	TRBV7-3	TRBJ2-2
CASSPLPGHETQYF	14	TRBV18	TRBJ2-5
CASSSSRALDETQYF	15	TRBV28	TRBJ2-5
CASSEVQVNTDTQYF	15	TRBV6-1	TRBJ2-3
CASSPGRGDEQYF	13	TRBV18	TRBJ2-7
CASSQGTGESQPQHF	15	TRBV4-2	TRBJ1-5
CASSLGGNEQFF	12	TRBV6-4	TRBJ2-1
CASSLERASGGASADTQYF	19	TRBV7-8	TRBJ2-3
CATSRDKGGLTHEQFF	16	TRBV15	TRBJ2-1
CASSLFQGPGNTIYF	15	TRBV5-6	TRBJ1-3
CASSVESRYGYTF	13	TRBV2	TRBJ1-2
CASSVAVYNEQFF	13	TRBV9	TRBJ2-1
CASSRQALSTGELFF	15	TRBV6-5	TRBJ2-2
CASSLAENQPQHF	13	TRBV7-2	TRBJ1-5
CASSLGSLRVMNTEAFF	17	TRBV7-2	TRBJ1-1
CASSAQLWGNEQFF	14	TRBV9	TRBJ2-1
CASSFRVMSDNEQFF	15	TRBV6-5	TRBJ2-1
CASSVAGDYYNEQFF	15	TRBV9	TRBJ2-1
CASSSLGNSPLHF	13	TRBV7-9	TRBJ1-6
CASSPGQGMTGELFF	15	TRBV5-1	TRBJ2-2
CASSPEYVEKLFF	13	TRBV19	TRBJ1-4
CASSVRPREKLFF	13	TRBV9	TRBJ1-4
CASSYDRANQPQHF	14	TRBV7-2	TRBJ1-5
CASTPALETQYF	12	TRBV6-6	TRBJ2-5
CASSLGSGIAKNIQYF	16	TRBV7-8	TRBJ2-4
CASSAARASGGAREQFF	17	TRBV9	TRBJ2-1
CASSQDSGHPQHF	13	TRBV4-1	TRBJ1-5
CASSSPGQYYSNQPQHF	17	TRBV28	TRBJ1-5
CASSGQGISPLHF	13	TRBV2	TRBJ1-6
CASSWTGNQPQHF	13	TRBV27	TRBJ1-5
CASSLNFRQETQYF	14	TRBV27	TRBJ2-5
CASSSEVGSYNEQFF	15	TRBV7-6	TRBJ2-1
CASSRPAHEQYF	12	TRBV18	TRBJ2-7
CASSQLAGSSYEQYF	15	TRBV11-1	TRBJ2-7
CASSTGQGGTEAFF	14	TRBV6-6	TRBJ1-1